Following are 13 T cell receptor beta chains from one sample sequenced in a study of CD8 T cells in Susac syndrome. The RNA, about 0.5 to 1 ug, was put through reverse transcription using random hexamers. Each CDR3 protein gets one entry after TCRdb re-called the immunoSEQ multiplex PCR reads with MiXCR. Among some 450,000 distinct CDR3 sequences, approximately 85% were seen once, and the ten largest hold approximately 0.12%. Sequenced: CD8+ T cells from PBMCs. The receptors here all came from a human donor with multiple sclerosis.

CDR3 nucleotides: TGTGCCAGCAGCCAAGAGCCGGGACAAATATACAATGAGCAGTTCTTC. It yields the protein CASSQEPGQIYNEQFF. V and J are TRBV14 and TRBJ2-1, with D perhaps matching TRBD1 (6 bases). The germline V gene encodes CDR1 SGHDN and CDR2 FVKESK. The CDR3 contains 16 residues. Trimming removed 0 bases at V and 4 bases at J, with 13 bases between.

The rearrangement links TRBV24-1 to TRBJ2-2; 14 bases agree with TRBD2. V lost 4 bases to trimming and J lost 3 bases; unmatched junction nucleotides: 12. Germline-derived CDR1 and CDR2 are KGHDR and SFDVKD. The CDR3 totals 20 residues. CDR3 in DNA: TGTGCCACCAGTGACTCCGGGACTAGCGGGAGAGATACTGACACCGGGGAGCTGTTTTTT. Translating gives CATSDSGTSGRDTDTGELFF.

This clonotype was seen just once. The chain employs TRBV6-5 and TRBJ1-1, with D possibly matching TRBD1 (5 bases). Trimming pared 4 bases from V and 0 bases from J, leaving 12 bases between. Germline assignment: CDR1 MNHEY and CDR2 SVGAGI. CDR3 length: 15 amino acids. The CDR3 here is CASSSARDLNTEAFF. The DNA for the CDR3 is TGTGCCAGCAGTTCGGCCAGGGACCTGAACACTGAAGCTTTCTTT.

Here the CDR3 DNA reads TGCAGCGCCCGAACGGTTGGGGAGCGCTCCTACAATGAGCAGTTCTTC. Translation gives CSARTVGERSYNEQFF. This chain links TRBV29-1 with TRBJ2-1; D may be TRBD2 (5 bases). V lost 7 bases, J lost 0 bases, and 19 bases lay in between. Germline V CDR1 and CDR2: SQVTM, ANQGSEA. The CDR3 spans 16 residues.

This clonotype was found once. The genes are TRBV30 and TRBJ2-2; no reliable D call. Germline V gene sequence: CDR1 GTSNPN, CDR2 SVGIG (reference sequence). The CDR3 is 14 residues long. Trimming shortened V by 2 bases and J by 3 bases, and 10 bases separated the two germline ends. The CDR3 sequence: CAWSRDRYTGELFF. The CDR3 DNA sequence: TGTGCCTGGAGTCGTGACCGATACACCGGGGAGCTGTTTTTT.

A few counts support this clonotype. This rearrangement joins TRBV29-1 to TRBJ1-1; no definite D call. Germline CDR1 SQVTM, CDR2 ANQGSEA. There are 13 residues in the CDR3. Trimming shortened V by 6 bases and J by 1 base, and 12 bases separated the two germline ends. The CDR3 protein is CSVPPGGNTEAFF. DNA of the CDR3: TGCAGCGTCCCACCGGGAGGGAACACTGAAGCTTTCTTT.

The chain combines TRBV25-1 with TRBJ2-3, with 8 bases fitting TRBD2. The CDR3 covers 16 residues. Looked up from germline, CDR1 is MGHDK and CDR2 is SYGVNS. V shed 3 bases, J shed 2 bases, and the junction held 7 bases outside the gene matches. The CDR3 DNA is TGTGCCAGCAGTGATGGTACTAGCGGTTTCACAGATACGCAGTATTTT. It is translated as CASSDGTSGFTDTQYF.

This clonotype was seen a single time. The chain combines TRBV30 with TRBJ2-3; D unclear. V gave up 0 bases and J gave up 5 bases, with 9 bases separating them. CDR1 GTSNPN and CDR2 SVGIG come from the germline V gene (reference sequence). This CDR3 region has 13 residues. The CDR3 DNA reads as TGTGCCTGGAGTGTACTGGGTTTAGATACGCAGTATTTT. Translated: CAWSVLGLDTQYF. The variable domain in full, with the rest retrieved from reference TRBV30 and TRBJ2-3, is SQTIHQWPATLVQPVGSPLSLECTVEGTSNPNLYWYRQAAGRGLQLLFYSVGIGQISSEVPQNLSASRPQDRQFILSSKKLLLSDSGFYLCAWSVLGLDTQYFGPGTRLTVL.

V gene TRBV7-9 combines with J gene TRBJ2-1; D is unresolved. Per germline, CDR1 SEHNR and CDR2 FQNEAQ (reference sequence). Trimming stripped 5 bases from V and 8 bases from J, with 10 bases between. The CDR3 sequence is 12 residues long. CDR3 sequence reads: CASSGLGYEQFF. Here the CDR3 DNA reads TGTGCCAGCAGCGGCCTGGGATATGAGCAGTTCTTC.

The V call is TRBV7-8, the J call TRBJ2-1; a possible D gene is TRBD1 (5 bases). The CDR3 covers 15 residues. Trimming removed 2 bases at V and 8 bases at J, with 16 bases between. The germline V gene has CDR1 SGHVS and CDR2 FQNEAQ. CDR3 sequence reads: CASSLRWAGSDEQFF. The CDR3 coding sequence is TGTGCCAGCAGCTTAAGATGGGCAGGGTCCGATGAGCAGTTCTTC.

CDR3 in amino acids: CAISSPLTGGRAGANVLTF. CDR3 DNA sequence: TGTGCCATATCAAGTCCGCTGACAGGGGGCAGGGCTGGGGCCAACGTCCTGACTTTC. This chain connects TRBV19 to TRBJ2-6; TRBD1 aligns across 10 bases. The CDR3 totals 19 residues. CDR1 and CDR2 from the germline V gene are LNHDA and SQIVND (reference sequence). The junction had 17 bases not matched to a gene; V was cut back by 10 bases and J by 2 bases.

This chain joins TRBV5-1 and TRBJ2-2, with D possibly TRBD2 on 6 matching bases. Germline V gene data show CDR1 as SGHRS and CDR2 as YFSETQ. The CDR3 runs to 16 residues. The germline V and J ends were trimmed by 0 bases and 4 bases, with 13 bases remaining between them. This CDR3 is CASSLVGTRRTGELFF. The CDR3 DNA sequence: TGCGCCAGCAGCTTGGTGGGGACTCGACGCACCGGGGAGCTGTTTTTT.

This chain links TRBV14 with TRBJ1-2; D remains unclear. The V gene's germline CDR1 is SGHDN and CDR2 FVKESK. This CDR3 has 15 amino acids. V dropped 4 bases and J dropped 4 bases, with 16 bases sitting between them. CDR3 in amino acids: CASSPLRTSPYGYTF. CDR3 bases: TGTGCCAGCAGCCCCCTACGGACTTCGCCCTATGGCTACACCTTC.